Shown below are 28 T cell receptor beta chains from a single sample sequenced in a study of monozygotic twins with inflammatory bowel disease. TCRdb reprocessed the 5' RACE reads, keeping one entry per CDR3 protein, no DNA. Its table records some 330,000 distinct CDR3 sequences. The sample comprised blood. Receptor source: a human donor with ulcerative colitis or Crohn's disease, or a healthy co-twin of an affected twin (not recorded which).

The rearrangement joins TRBV29-1 to TRBJ2-7; TCRdb selects TRBD2, and the lack of DNA leaves this call unchecked. The CDR3 is 12 residues long. Germline lookup yields CDR1 SQVTM and CDR2 ANQGSEA. CDR3 in amino acids: CSAEKGAYEQYF.

V gene TRBV11-1 combines with J gene TRBJ2-3; TCRdb's D call, TRBD1, is unchecked because there is no DNA. Germline CDR1 reads SGHAT; CDR2 reads FQDESV (reference sequence). The CDR3 extends over 18 amino acids. CDR3 amino acids: CASSLISWGDQSTDTQYF.

This chain joins TRBV12-3 or TRBV12-4 and TRBJ1-1; checking the TCRdb D call of TRBD1 is not possible without DNA. The CDR3 contains 15 residues. CDR3 sequence: CASSGATDLNTEAFF.

The rearrangement uses TRBV12-5 and TRBJ2-1; TCRdb picks TRBD2, but there is no DNA to check that call. The CDR3 is 15 residues long. The germline gives CDR1 LGHNT, CDR2 FRNRAP. The CDR3 reads CASGQSGRALDEQFF.

The chain couples TRBV7-9 to TRBJ2-3; TCRdb's D call, TRBD1, is unchecked because there is no DNA. Germline CDR1 and CDR2: SEHNR and FQNEAQ (reference sequence). CDR3 size: 15 residues. The CDR3 sequence is CASSLGGTPTDTQYF.

The chain uses TRBV28 and TRBJ2-3; there is no DNA to check the TCRdb D call of TRBD1. The germline V gene has CDR1 MDHEN and CDR2 SYDVKM. There are 15 residues in the CDR3. CDR3 residues: CASSFGTPGTDTQYF. The whole variable domain, filled in from reference TRBV28 and TRBJ2-3, reads DVKVTQSSRYLVKRTGEKVFLECVQDMDHENMFWYRQDPGLGLRLIYFSYDVKMKEKGDIPEGYSVSREKKERFSLILESASTNQTSMYLCASSFGTPGTDTQYFGPGTRLTVL.

The rearrangement joins TRBV20-1 to TRBJ2-3; TCRdb's D gene call, TRBD1, goes unchecked for lack of DNA. The CDR3 has 14 amino acids. Per germline, CDR1 DFQATT and CDR2 SNEGSKA (reference sequence). CDR3 residues: CSAHKGPRSDTQYF.

The chain carries TRBV20-1 and TRBJ2-7; TCRdb designates TRBD1, a call that cannot be tested without DNA. This CDR3 comprises 14 residues. The germline V gene encodes CDR1 DFQATT and CDR2 SNEGSKA (reference sequence). CDR3 amino acids: CSARARTGAYEQYF.

The chain combines TRBV20-1 with TRBJ2-7; TCRdb designates TRBD1, a call that cannot be tested without DNA. CDR1 and CDR2 from the germline V gene are DFQATT and SNEGSKA (reference sequence). This CDR3 contains 15 residues. The CDR3 sequence: CSARDLTGGWYEQYF.

The gene calls are TRBV27 and TRBJ2-3; as DNA is missing, the TRBD2 call by TCRdb cannot be tested. Per the germline V gene, CDR1 is MNHEY and CDR2 is SMNVEV (reference sequence). The CDR3 covers 18 residues. CDR3 protein: CASSFHTGLAGVKDTQYF.

The chain carries TRBV5-6 and TRBJ2-5. CDR1 and CDR2 (germline): SGHDT, YYEEEE. The CDR3 sequence is 13 residues long. The CDR3 sequence is CASSLNRRETQYF. Combining the CDR3 with reference TRBV5-6 and TRBJ2-5 gives the whole variable domain DAGVTQSPTHLIKTRGQQVTLRCSPKSGHDTVSWYQQALGQGPQFIFQYYEEEERQRGNFPDRFSGHQFPNYSSELNVNALLLGDSALYLCASSLNRRETQYFGPGTRLLVL.

This chain uses TRBV28 with TRBJ2-7; TCRdb names TRBD1, which stays unverified in the absence of DNA. The CDR3 totals 13 residues. Germline V gene data show CDR1 as MDHEN and CDR2 as SYDVKM. The CDR3: CASRRTGDYEQYF.

This chain joins TRBV29-1 and TRBJ2-3. CDR1 is SQVTM and CDR2 is ANQGSEA in the germline V gene. CDR3 length equals 12 residues. The CDR3 spells CSVGRLTDTQYF.

The chain combines TRBV5-6 with TRBJ1-1; absent DNA, TCRdb's TRBD1 call cannot be checked. CDR1 is SGHDT, CDR2 YYEEEE, per germline. The CDR3 runs to 15 residues. Here the CDR3 reads CASRPPGGWGTEAFF. The complete variable domain, with remaining parts taken from reference TRBV5-6 and TRBJ1-1, reads DAGVTQSPTHLIKTRGQQVTLRCSPKSGHDTVSWYQQALGQGPQFIFQYYEEEERQRGNFPDRFSGHQFPNYSSELNVNALLLGDSALYLCASRPPGGWGTEAFFGQGTRLTVV.

The CDR3 loop reads CSARAFLTTGANEKLFF. The chain recombines TRBV20-1 with TRBJ1-4; TCRdb indicates TRBD1, and absent DNA this call remains unverified. Germline V gene lookup returns CDR1 DFQATT and CDR2 SNEGSKA (reference sequence). The CDR3 totals 17 residues.

The chain employs TRBV6-1 and TRBJ1-4. The germline CDR1 and CDR2 sequences are MNHNS and SASEGT. This CDR3 contains 14 residues. The CDR3 spells CASGQWRDREKLFF.

The chain recombines TRBV27 with TRBJ2-1; without DNA, the TCRdb call of TRBD2 cannot be checked. Germline V gene lookup returns CDR1 MNHEY and CDR2 SMNVEV (reference sequence). This CDR3 is built from 20 residues. CDR3 protein: CASSFLGTRFWGSSYNEQFF.

This chain joins TRBV7-9 and TRBJ2-2; the D call from TCRdb, TRBD2, cannot be confirmed without DNA. CDR1 and CDR2 from the germline V gene are SEHNR and FQNEAQ (reference sequence). This CDR3 region has 15 residues. Here the CDR3 reads CASSLGIGRTGELFF.

This chain joins TRBV27 and TRBJ2-6; with no DNA, the TCRdb D assignment of TRBD1 cannot be verified. The CDR3 consists of 16 residues. Germline CDR1 and CDR2: MNHEY and SMNVEV (reference sequence). The CDR3 sequence is CASRGQGTSGANVLTF.

The chain combines TRBV7-9 with TRBJ1-4; TCRdb designates TRBD1, a call that cannot be tested without DNA. The germline CDR1 and CDR2 sequences are SEHNR and FQNEAQ (reference sequence). This CDR3 is 16 amino acids long. CDR3 sequence reads: CASSLEWDSLFEKLFF. Full variable domain (outside the CDR3, taken from reference TRBV7-9 and TRBJ1-4): DTGVSQNPRHKITKRGQNVTFRCDPISEHNRLYWYRQTLGQGPEFLTYFQNEAQLEKSRLLSDRFSAERPKGSFSTLEIQRTEQGDSAMYLCASSLEWDSLFEKLFFGSGTQLSVL.

The chain uses TRBV3-1 and TRBJ2-1; the TCRdb D gene call, TRBD2, has no DNA to confirm it. This CDR3 is built from 15 residues. CDR1 and CDR2 (germline): LGHDT, YNNKEL (reference sequence). This CDR3 reads CASSQDLAGGHEQFF.

This rearrangement joins TRBV3-1 to TRBJ2-5. Germline V gives CDR1 LGHDT, CDR2 YNNKEL (reference sequence). This CDR3 region has 15 residues. The CDR3 sequence is CASSQDLWAEETQYF.

This chain uses TRBV7-9 with TRBJ2-7; TCRdb names TRBD2, which stays unverified in the absence of DNA. Germline values: CDR1 SEHNR, CDR2 FQNEAQ (reference sequence). This CDR3 comprises 14 residues. The CDR3 region is CASNFLAPGSPQYF.

This chain links TRBV5-1 with TRBJ2-7; TCRdb designates TRBD1, a call that cannot be tested without DNA. Germline CDR1 and CDR2: SGHRS and YFSETQ. CDR3 length: 15 residues. The CDR3 sequence is CASSGGGPPSYEQYF.

The rearrangement joins TRBV18 to TRBJ1-4; with no DNA, the TCRdb D assignment of TRBD1 cannot be verified. Germline lookup yields CDR1 KGHSH and CDR2 LQKENI. This CDR3 has 15 amino acids. This CDR3 reads CASSPGAATNEKLFF.

This chain connects TRBV18 to TRBJ2-3; TCRdb designates TRBD2, a call that cannot be tested without DNA. The germline V gene encodes CDR1 KGHSH and CDR2 LQKENI. This CDR3 comprises 15 residues. CDR3 loop: CASSPGTSGSHTQYF.

V and J are TRBV28 and TRBJ2-7. Per germline, CDR1 MDHEN and CDR2 SYDVKM. The CDR3 is made up of 14 amino acids. The CDR3 here is CASSLGRGSYEQYF.

The rearrangement links TRBV7-9 to TRBJ2-3; TCRdb proposes TRBD1, but this gene call is untestable without DNA. Germline V CDR1 and CDR2: SEHNR, FQNEAQ (reference sequence). The CDR3 contains 15 residues. The CDR3 region is CASTFGLGSTDTQYF.